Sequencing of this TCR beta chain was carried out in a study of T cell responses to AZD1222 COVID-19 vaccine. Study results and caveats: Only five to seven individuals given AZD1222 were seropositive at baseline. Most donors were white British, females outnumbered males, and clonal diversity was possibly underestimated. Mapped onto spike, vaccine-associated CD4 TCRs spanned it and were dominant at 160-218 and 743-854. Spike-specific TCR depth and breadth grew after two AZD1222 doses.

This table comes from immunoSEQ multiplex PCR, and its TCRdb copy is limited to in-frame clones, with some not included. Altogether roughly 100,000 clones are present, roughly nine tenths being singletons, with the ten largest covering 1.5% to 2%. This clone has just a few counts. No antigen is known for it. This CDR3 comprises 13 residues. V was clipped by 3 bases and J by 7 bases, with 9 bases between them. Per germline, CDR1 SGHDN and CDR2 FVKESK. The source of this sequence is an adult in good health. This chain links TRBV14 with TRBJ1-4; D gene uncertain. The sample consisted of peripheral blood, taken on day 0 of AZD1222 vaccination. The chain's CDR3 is CASSQGNTEKLFF. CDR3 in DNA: TGTGCCAGCAGCCAGGGTAACACTGAAAAACTGTTTTTT. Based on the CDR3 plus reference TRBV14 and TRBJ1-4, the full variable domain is EAGVTQFPSHSVIEKGQTVTLRCDPISGHDNLYWYRRVMGKEIKFLLHFVKESKQDESGMPNNRFLAERTGGTYSTLKVQPAELEDSGVYFCASSQGNTEKLFFGSGTQLSVL.